The 2 T cell receptor beta chains presented below share a single source sample, sequenced in a study of circulating CD8 cells and anti-PD-1 response in melanoma. TCR libraries were prepared from approximately 15 ng of total RNA with the QIAseq Immune Repertoire TCR panel. One entry per CDR3 protein results from TCRdb running MiXCR on the reads. Counted here are around 1,200 distinct CDR3 sequences, around 6.9% occurring once; the ten biggest clones make up about 16%. From live CD3+CD8+TCRalphabeta+ cells, four PD-1 and/or TIGIT subsets were sorted. The starting material was CD8+ T cells from PBMCs, obtained at baseline or after one month of anti-PD-1 therapy (not recorded which). These receptor sequences come from a human donor with melanoma.

This clonotype is labeled medium-sized. V is TRBV27 and J is TRBJ2-1; D unresolved. The V gene lost 2 bases and the J gene lost 5 bases, with 7 bases spanning the gap. Per the germline V gene, CDR1 is MNHEY and CDR2 is SMNVEV (reference sequence). CDR3 length: 13 amino acids. DNA for the CDR3: TGTGCCAGCAGTTTACTGGTAGACAATGAGCAGTTCTTC. This gives the protein CASSLLVDNEQFF.

This clonotype is medium-sized within its sample. The chain links TRBV14 to TRBJ2-7; D gene ambiguous. The CDR3 spans 15 residues. V lost 0 bases, J lost 7 bases, and 16 bases lay in between. CDR1 is SGHDN and CDR2 is FVKESK in the germline V gene. The CDR3 sequence: CASSQDPGVDYEQYF. For the CDR3, the DNA is TGTGCCAGCAGCCAAGATCCTGGGGTAGATTATGAGCAGTACTTC.